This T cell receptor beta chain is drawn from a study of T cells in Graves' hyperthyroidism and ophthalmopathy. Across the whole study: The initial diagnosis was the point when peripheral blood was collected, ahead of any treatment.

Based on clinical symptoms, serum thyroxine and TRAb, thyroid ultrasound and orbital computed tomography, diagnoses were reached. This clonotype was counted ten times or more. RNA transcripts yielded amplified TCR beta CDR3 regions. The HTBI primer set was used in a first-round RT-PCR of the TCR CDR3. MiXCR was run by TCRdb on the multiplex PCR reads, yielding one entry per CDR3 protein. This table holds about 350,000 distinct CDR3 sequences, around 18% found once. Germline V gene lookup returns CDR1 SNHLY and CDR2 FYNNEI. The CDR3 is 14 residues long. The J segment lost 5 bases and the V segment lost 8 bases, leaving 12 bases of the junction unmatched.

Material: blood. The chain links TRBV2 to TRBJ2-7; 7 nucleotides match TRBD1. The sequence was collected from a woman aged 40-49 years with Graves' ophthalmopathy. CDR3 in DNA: TGTGCCAGCTGTGGCGACAGGGTAGTAAACGAGCAGTACTTC. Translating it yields CASCGDRVVNEQYF.